One sample yielded the 16 T cell receptor beta chains listed below, sequenced in a study of T-cell reconstitution after alpha-beta-depleted transplantation in children. The library targeted TCRbeta and was prepared with unique molecular identifiers. TCRdb independently ran MiXCR on the PCR reads; one entry per CDR3 protein. The table lists over 150,000 distinct CDR3 sequences, approximately 6.9% of them singletons. The sequencing here drew on PBMCs, taken before TCRalphabeta/CD19-depleted stem cell transplant. The receptors derive from a boy aged 2 to 10 with acute lymphoblastic leukemia, due to receive a stem cell transplant.

This clonotype appeared a few times. The rearrangement joins TRBV7-2 to TRBJ1-6; 9 bases line up with TRBD1. This CDR3 region has 16 residues. From germline, CDR1 is SGHTA and CDR2 FQGNSA. V lost 0 bases and J lost 5; bases outside the gene matches: 2. The CDR3 spells CASSLAGQGNNSPLHF. The CDR3, as DNA: TGTGCCAGCAGCTTAGCGGGACAGGGAAATAATTCACCCCTCCACTTT.

This clonotype has a count of ten or more. The chain is built from TRBV10-3 and TRBJ2-5; D ambiguous. The CDR3 totals 13 residues. Germline CDR1 is ENHRY and CDR2 is SYGVKD. V lost 4 bases, J lost 1 base, and 7 bases lay in between. The CDR3 loop reads CAISGKAQETQYF. DNA of the CDR3: TGTGCCATCAGTGGTAAAGCCCAAGAGACCCAGTACTTC.

Remarks on this clonotype: Since no conserved phenylalanine or tryptophan closes the CDR3, a read error is the likely cause. CDR3: CASSLSGTPGRTQYL. For the CDR3, the DNA is TGTGCCAGCTCACTATCCGGGACCCCTGGTCGGACCCAGTACTTA. The chain joins TRBV18 to TRBJ2-5, with D tentatively TRBD1 or TRBD2 (5 bases each). This CDR3 contains 15 residues. Trimming stripped 4 bases from V and 7 bases from J, with 19 bases between. Germline assignment: CDR1 KGHSH and CDR2 LQKENI.

The sample holds many counts of this clonotype. V usage is TRBV7-6 and J usage is TRBJ2-3; D is perhaps TRBD2 (6 bases). CDR1 is SGHVS, CDR2 FNYEAQ, per germline. V lost 0 bases and J lost 5, with 15 bases in between. This CDR3 region has 16 residues. The CDR3 sequence: CASSLAEGKGRDTQYF. As DNA, the CDR3 is TGTGCCAGCAGCTTAGCGGAGGGGAAGGGCAGAGATACGCAGTATTTT.

This clonotype was observed a handful of times. This sequence joins TRBV27 and TRBJ2-7, with a possible D match to TRBD1 (5 bases). Trimming left V 2 bases short and J 0 bases short, with 11 bases between. The CDR3 is 15 residues long. Per the germline V gene, CDR1 is MNHEY and CDR2 is SMNVEV (reference sequence). CDR3: CASSLDFTGSYEQYF. The CDR3 nucleotides read TGTGCCAGCAGTTTAGATTTTACAGGCTCCTACGAGCAGTACTTC.

This chain joins TRBV28 and TRBJ1-2; perhaps TRBD1 as D (5 bases). CDR3 size: 15 residues. Per the germline V gene, CDR1 is MDHEN and CDR2 is SYDVKM. The ends were cut back, 2 bases at V and 3 bases at J, with 13 bases in the middle. The CDR3 sequence: CASSLDAGSHYGYTF. DNA for the CDR3: TGTGCCAGCAGTTTAGATGCAGGGTCACACTATGGCTACACCTTC.

Many counts were recorded for this clonotype. The chain has TRBV20-1 and TRBJ1-6; D unresolved. Germline V CDR1 and CDR2: DFQATT, SNEGSKA (reference sequence). The CDR3 covers 16 residues. Trimming stripped 2 bases from V and 0 bases from J, with 11 bases between. The CDR3 bases are TGCAGTGCTAGATGGGGTGGGAGCTCCTATAATTCACCCCTCCACTTT. This encodes CSARWGGSSYNSPLHF.

This clonotype has just a few counts. The chain combines TRBV28 with TRBJ1-4, with TRBD1 as a possible D gene (5 bases). With 4 bases removed from V and 8 bases from J, the gap between germline ends came to 14 bases. CDR1 MDHEN and CDR2 SYDVKM come from the germline V gene. This CDR3 spans 14 amino acids. This CDR3 reads CASSWSGFNEKLFF. Here the CDR3 DNA reads TGTGCCAGCAGTTGGTCAGGGTTTAACGAAAAACTGTTTTTT.

This clonotype was recorded many times. The chain links TRBV7-2 to TRBJ2-1, with 9 bases that match TRBD2. The CDR3 runs to 14 residues. In germline, CDR1 is SGHTA, CDR2 FQGNSA. After removal of 6 bases from V and 5 bases from J, the junction contained 5 bases not matched to a gene. CDR3 loop: CASRLAGRNNEQFF. The CDR3 nucleotides are TGTGCCAGCAGACTAGCGGGCCGAAACAATGAGCAGTTCTTC.

This clonotype has at least ten counts. The chain carries TRBV5-5 and TRBJ2-5; TRBD1 aligns across 7 bases. V shed 3 bases, J shed 1 base, and the junction held 6 bases outside the gene matches. Germline V gene lookup returns CDR1 SGHKS and CDR2 YYEKEE (reference sequence). The CDR3 extends over 15 amino acids. The CDR3 is CASSYRTGRQETQYF. In DNA form, the CDR3 reads TGTGCCAGCAGCTACCGGACAGGACGCCAAGAGACCCAGTACTTC.

This clonotype was seen ten or more times. The CDR3 protein is CSVEGVSGSLGEQYF. In nucleotides, the CDR3 is TGCAGCGTTGAAGGCGTTAGCGGATCCCTCGGGGAGCAGTACTTC. This chain links TRBV29-1 with TRBJ2-7; perhaps TRBD2 as D (6 bases). Looked up from germline, CDR1 is SQVTM and CDR2 is ANQGSEA. The CDR3 runs 15 residues. Trimming shortened V by 1 base and J by 7 bases, and 20 bases separated the two germline ends.

The V call is TRBV20-1, the J call TRBJ2-1; tentatively, D is TRBD1 (5 bases). CDR1 is DFQATT and CDR2 is SNEGSKA in the germline V gene (reference sequence). The CDR3 length is 11 residues. The ends were cut back, 6 bases at V and 5 bases at J, with 8 bases in the middle. The CDR3 protein is CSAATDNEQFF. The CDR3 region has the DNA TGCAGTGCGGCGACAGACAATGAGCAGTTCTTC.

There are a few counts of this clonotype. The V and J genes are TRBV4-1 and TRBJ2-5; perhaps TRBD1 as D (5 bases). Looked up from germline, CDR1 is MGHRA and CDR2 is YSYEKL. V lost 1 base and J 4 bases, leaving 13 bases between the germline ends. CDR3 length equals 15 residues. Here the CDR3 DNA reads TGCGCCAGCAGCCAAGTTCCTCAGGGAAGAGAGACCCAGTACTTC. This sequence encodes CASSQVPQGRETQYF.

This clonotype occurred a few times. V is TRBV20-1 and J is TRBJ1-1, with 7 nucleotides matching TRBD1. The germline CDR1 and CDR2 sequences are DFQATT and SNEGSKA (reference sequence). There are 12 residues in the CDR3. The junction had 8 bases not matched to a gene; V was cut back by 5 bases and J by 8 bases. The CDR3 coding sequence is TGCAGTGCTCGCCGCAGGGACAGAGAAGCTTTCTTT. Translating gives CSARRRDREAFF.

This clonotype occurred many times. The chain combines TRBV27 with TRBJ2-1; 11 bases match TRBD2. CDR1 is MNHEY, CDR2 SMNVEV, per germline (reference sequence). This CDR3 has 16 amino acids. V trimming: 3 bases; J trimming: 11 bases; junction bases outside the gene matches: 12. The CDR3 DNA follows: TGTGCCAGCAGTTTTTTTGAAGGACTAGCGGGTCACAAGCAGTTCTTC. Encoded protein: CASSFFEGLAGHKQFF.

This clonotype was detected ten times or more. This sequence joins TRBV3-1 and TRBJ2-3; D remains ambiguous. The V gene lost 2 bases and the J gene lost 4 bases, with 1 base spanning the gap. CDR1 is LGHDT, CDR2 YNNKEL, per germline (reference sequence). The CDR3 covers 11 residues. The CDR3 nucleotides read TGTGCCAGCAGCCAATCAGATACGCAGTATTTT. Its protein is CASSQSDTQYF.